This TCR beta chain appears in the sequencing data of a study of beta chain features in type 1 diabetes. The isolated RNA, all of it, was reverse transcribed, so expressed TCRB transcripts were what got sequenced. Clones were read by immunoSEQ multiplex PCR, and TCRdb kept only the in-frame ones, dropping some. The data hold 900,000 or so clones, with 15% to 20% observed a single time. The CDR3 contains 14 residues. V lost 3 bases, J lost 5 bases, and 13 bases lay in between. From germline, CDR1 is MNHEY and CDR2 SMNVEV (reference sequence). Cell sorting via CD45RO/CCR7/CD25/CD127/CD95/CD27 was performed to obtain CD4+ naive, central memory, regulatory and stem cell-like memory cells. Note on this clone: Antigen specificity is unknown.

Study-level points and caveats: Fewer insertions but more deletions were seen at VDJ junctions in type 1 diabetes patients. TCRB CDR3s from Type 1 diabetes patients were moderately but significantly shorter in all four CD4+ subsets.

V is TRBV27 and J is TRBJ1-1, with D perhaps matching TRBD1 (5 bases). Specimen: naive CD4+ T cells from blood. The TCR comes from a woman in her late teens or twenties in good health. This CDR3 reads CASSFRPGRTEAFF. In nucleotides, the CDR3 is TGTGCCAGCAGTTTCAGGCCAGGGAGGACTGAAGCTTTCTTT.